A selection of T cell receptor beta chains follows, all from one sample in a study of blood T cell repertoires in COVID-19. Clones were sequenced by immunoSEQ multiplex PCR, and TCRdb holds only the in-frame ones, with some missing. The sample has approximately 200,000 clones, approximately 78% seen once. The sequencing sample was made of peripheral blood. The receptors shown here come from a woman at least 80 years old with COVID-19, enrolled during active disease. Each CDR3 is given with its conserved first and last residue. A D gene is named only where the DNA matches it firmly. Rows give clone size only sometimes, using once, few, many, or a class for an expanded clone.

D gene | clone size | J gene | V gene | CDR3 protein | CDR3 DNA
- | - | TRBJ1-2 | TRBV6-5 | CASSYGGRANYGYTF | TGTGCCAGCAGTTACGGGGGCAGAGCTAACTATGGCTACACCTTC
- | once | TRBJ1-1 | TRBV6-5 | CASSYSQGGSEAFF | TGTGCCAGCAGTTACAGTCAGGGAGGCTCTGAAGCTTTCTTT
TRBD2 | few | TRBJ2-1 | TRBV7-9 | CASSLGLAGTREQFF | TGTGCCAGCAGCTTAGGTCTAGCGGGAACCCGCGAGCAGTTCTTC
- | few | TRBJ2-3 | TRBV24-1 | CATSDLGVGTPSDAQYF | TGTGCCACCAGTGATTTGGGGGTCGGGACACCCTCGGATGCGCAGTATTTT
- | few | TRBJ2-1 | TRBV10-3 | CAISDQGPQFF | TGTGCCATCAGTGACCAGGGGCCTCAGTTCTTC
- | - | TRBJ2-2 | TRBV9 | CASSVEARSGAGELFF | TGTGCCAGCAGCGTAGAGGCTAGATCGGGGGCCGGGGAGCTGTTTTTT
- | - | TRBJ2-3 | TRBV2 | CASSVKRGGTDTQYF | TGTGCCAGCAGTGTCAAGCGAGGGGGAACAGATACGCAGTATTTT
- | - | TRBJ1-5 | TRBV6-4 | CASSTESGQPQHF | TGTGCCAGCAGCACAGAAAGCGGTCAGCCCCAGCATTTT
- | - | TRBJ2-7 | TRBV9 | CASSVGQVSYEQYF | TGTGCCAGCAGCGTAGGACAGGTCTCCTACGAGCAGTACTTC
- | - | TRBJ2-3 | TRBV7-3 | CASSFESSPGNHEYSTDTQYF | TGTGCCAGCAGCTTTGAATCTAGCCCGGGGAACCATGAGTACAGCACAGATACGCAGTATTTT
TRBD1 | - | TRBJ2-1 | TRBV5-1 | CASSTRQGSYNEQFF | TGCGCCAGCAGCACCCGACAGGGTTCCTACAATGAGCAGTTCTTC
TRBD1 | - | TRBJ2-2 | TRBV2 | CASTEQGFGGELFF | TGTGCCAGCACCGAACAGGGGTTCGGCGGGGAGCTGTTTTTT
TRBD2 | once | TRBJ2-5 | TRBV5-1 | CASSPTSLETQYF | TGCGCCAGCAGCCCGACTAGCCTGGAGACCCAGTACTTC
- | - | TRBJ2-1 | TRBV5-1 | CASSAQGGSYNEQFF | TGCGCCAGCAGCGCCCAGGGGGGTAGCTACAATGAGCAGTTCTTC
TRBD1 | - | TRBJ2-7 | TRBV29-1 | CSASTGGLYEQYF | TGCAGCGCCTCTACAGGGGGCCTTTACGAGCAGTACTTC
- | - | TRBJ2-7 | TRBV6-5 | CASSYQDPRVPYEQYF | TGTGCCAGCAGTTACCAGGATCCCCGCGTCCCCTACGAGCAGTACTTC
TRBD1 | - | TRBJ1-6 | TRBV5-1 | CASSSRDRGGNSPLHF | TGCGCCAGCAGCTCCAGGGACAGGGGGGGTAATTCACCCCTCCACTTT
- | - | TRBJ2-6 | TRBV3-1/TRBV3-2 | CASSHHTESGANVLTF | TGTGCCAGCAGCCATCATACAGAGTCTGGGGCCAACGTCCTGACTTTC
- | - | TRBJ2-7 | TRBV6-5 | CASSYALEAGYEQYF | TGTGCCAGCAGTTACGCTCTTGAGGCGGGCTACGAGCAGTACTTC
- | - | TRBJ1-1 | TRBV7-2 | CASSLAHGMNTEAFF | TGTGCCAGCAGCTTAGCACATGGCATGAACACTGAAGCTTTCTTT